Below are 5 T cell receptor beta chains sequenced from a single sample in a study of blood T cell repertoires in COVID-19. Some clones are missing from TCRdb's copy, which holds only in-frame ones; the method was immunoSEQ multiplex PCR. Among approximately 140,000 clones listed, roughly 86% were seen once. Sequenced material: peripheral blood. These receptors all come from a human donor with acute or convalescent COVID-19. The donor label of this sample is uncertain.

The rearrangement links TRBV2 to TRBJ2-3; D not resolved. The CDR3 spans 14 residues. The V end was cut by 2 bases, the J end by 4 bases, with 10 bases between. The germline gives CDR1 SNHLY, CDR2 FYNNEI. CDR3 sequence reads: CASSELGRSDTQYF. CDR3 DNA: TGTGCCAGCAGTGAACTGGGCCGATCAGATACGCAGTATTTT.

The chain couples TRBV7-2 to TRBJ1-5; 7 positions match TRBD1. V was clipped by 5 bases and J by 4 bases; unmatched bases: 8. The CDR3 is made up of 15 amino acids. In germline, CDR1 is SGHTA, CDR2 FQGNSA. The CDR3 DNA follows: TGTGCCAGCAGCCGGGACAGTTTCGGGAATCAGCCCCAGCATTTT. This gives the protein CASSRDSFGNQPQHF.

The chain uses TRBV4-1 and TRBJ1-2; no clear D. Per the germline V gene, CDR1 is MGHRA and CDR2 is YSYEKL. V lost 0 bases and J lost 4, with 12 bases in between. The CDR3 has 15 residues. CDR3 nucleotides: TGCGCCAGCAGCCAAGATCCCACTTTACCCTATGGCTACACCTTC. This codes for CASSQDPTLPYGYTF.

The CDR3 DNA is TGTGCCAGCAGCTTAGCGAGGGTGGAAGCTTTCTTT. Residues: CASSLARVEAFF. The gene calls are TRBV11-2 and TRBJ1-1; D uncertain. V lost 1 base, J lost 8 bases, and 8 bases lay in between. Germline V gene lookup returns CDR1 SGHAT and CDR2 FQNNGV. The CDR3 consists of 12 residues.

This clone was seen only a few times. The V call is TRBV9, the J call TRBJ1-1, with D possibly TRBD1 on 5 matching bases. Trimming took off 4 bases at V and 1 base at J, with 11 bases between the two ends. CDR3 length equals 14 residues. The germline V gene encodes CDR1 SGDLS and CDR2 YYNGEE. The CDR3, as DNA: TGTGCCAGCAGCACCTCGGGGGGGAACACTGAAGCTTTCTTT. Its protein is CASSTSGGNTEAFF.